The rows below give T cell receptor beta chains drawn from one sample of a study of blood T cell repertoires in COVID-19. Repertoires were generated with immunoSEQ multiplex PCR, while TCRdb's copy carries only in-frame clones and drops some. The sample yields about 250,000 clones, approximately 83% seen once. Sequencing input: peripheral blood. The receptors stem from a person aged 70 to 85 with COVID-19, enrolled during active disease. The CDR3 runs from the conserved cysteine through the conserved F or W. A D gene is named only where the DNA matches it firmly. Clone size is not always given. Where it is, it says once, few, many or a class for expanded clones.

j_call clone_size d_call v_call cdr3_nt cdr3_aa
TRBJ2-1 NA TRBD2 TRBV19 TGTGCCAGCAACCAGTTCCTGGTGCCTAGCGGGACTTTGGTAAATGAGCAGTTCTTC CASNQFLVPSGTLVNEQFF
TRBJ1-3 NA NA TRBV3-1/TRBV3-2 TGTGCCAGCAGCCAGAGGACATCCAGAAACACCATATATTTT CASSQRTSRNTIYF
TRBJ2-5 NA TRBD2 TRBV29-1 TGCAGCGTTGAGCTAGCGGGACAAGAGACCCAGTACTTC CSVELAGQETQYF
TRBJ1-4 NA NA TRBV19 TGTGCCAGTAGTATAGATTGGAGAGCGGGTCAACTGTTTTTT CASSIDWRAGQLFF
TRBJ2-7 once NA TRBV27 TGTGCCAGCAGTTTGTCCGGAGGAGGCCGAAACTACGAGCAGTACTTC CASSLSGGGRNYEQYF
TRBJ1-1 NA NA TRBV19 TGTGCCAGTAGGGGCGGGACTCAAGGGGACACTGAAGCTTTCTTT CASRGGTQGDTEAFF
TRBJ2-7 NA NA TRBV28 TGTGCCAGCAGTTTTTCAGGGGCTAGCTACGAGCAGTACTTC CASSFSGASYEQYF
TRBJ1-1 NA TRBD1 TRBV20-1 TGCAGTGCTAGTAAGGAGGGGGCGTGGAACACTGAAGCTTTCTTT CSASKEGAWNTEAFF
TRBJ2-1 NA NA TRBV7-8 TGTGCCAGCAGCTTAGGGAACAGATACAATGAGCAGTTCTTC CASSLGNRYNEQFF
TRBJ2-7 NA TRBD2 TRBV27 TGTGCCAGCAGCACCGGGACTAGCGGGAGGCACGAGCAGTACTTC CASSTGTSGRHEQYF
TRBJ2-3 NA TRBD1 TRBV5-1 TGCGCCAGCAGCTTGGGAGGGACAGGGGCAGGGGATACGCAGTATTTT CASSLGGTGAGDTQYF
TRBJ2-7 NA NA TRBV3-1/TRBV3-2 TGTGCCAGCAGCCCGTCCTATAACAGGGCCTACGAGCAGTACTTC CASSPSYNRAYEQYF
TRBJ2-1 NA TRBD2 TRBV7-3 TGTGCCAGCAGCTTAATGGGCGGGAGTGGTTACAATGAGCAGTTCTTC CASSLMGGSGYNEQFF
TRBJ1-4 NA NA TRBV18 TGTGCCAGCTCACCAGGGACACTAAGTGAAAAACTGTTTTTT CASSPGTLSEKLFF
TRBJ2-1 NA NA TRBV6-2/TRBV6-3 TGTGCCAGCAGTGGACGAGGGTTCAATGAGCAGTTCTTC CASSGRGFNEQFF
TRBJ2-1 once TRBD2 TRBV5-1 TGCGCCAGCAGCTTGGTTCTAGCGGGATCTTATGAGCAGTTCTTC CASSLVLAGSYEQFF
TRBJ1-1 NA NA TRBV6-5 TGTGCCAGCATACTATCTCCTACCTTGGCTGAAGCTTTCTTT CASILSPTLAEAFF
TRBJ2-7 few TRBD2 TRBV19 TGTGCCAGTAAAACGGGACTAGCGACCTACGAGCAGTACTTC CASKTGLATYEQYF
TRBJ2-3 NA NA TRBV5-1 TGCGCCAGCAGCTCGGGACTTTCCACAGATACGCAGTATTTT CASSSGLSTDTQYF
TRBJ2-5 few NA TRBV2 TGTGCCAGCAGTGATGCGGACAGCCAAGAGACCCAGTACTTC CASSDADSQETQYF
TRBJ2-5 few TRBD2 TRBV25-1 TGTGCCAGCAGTATCCCTGGGAGGGGGACCCAGTACTTC CASSIPGRGTQYF
TRBJ2-3 NA TRBD2 TRBV27 TGTGCCAGCAGCCCCGGGACTAGCGGGAGGCTTACGCAGTATTTT CASSPGTSGRLTQYF
TRBJ1-2 NA NA TRBV19 TGTGCCAGTATAGTTCGGTCCTCAATACGGGGAGGGCTCTATGGCTACACCTTC CASIVRSSIRGGLYGYTF
TRBJ1-4 NA NA TRBV12-3/TRBV12-4 TGTGCCAGCAGATCTGACAGGCGCCATCAACTGTTTTTT CASRSDRRHQLFF
TRBJ1-5 NA NA TRBV9 TGTGCCAGCAGCGTAGCAGGGAGCAATCAGCCCCAGCATTTT CASSVAGSNQPQHF
TRBJ2-5 NA TRBD1 TRBV18 TGTGCCAGCTCACCGAGGACAGGGGGCTTAGAGACCCAGTACTTC CASSPRTGGLETQYF
TRBJ1-1 NA NA TRBV5-1 TGCGCCAGCAGCCGGAAGGACACCACGAACACTGAAGCTTTCTTT CASSRKDTTNTEAFF
TRBJ1-2 NA NA TRBV28 TGTGCCAGCAGTTTGTCGGGGGGAGGGTATGGCTACACCTTC CASSLSGGGYGYTF
TRBJ1-1 NA NA TRBV5-1 TGCGCCAGCAGCCTACGCCCCGACAATTTGAACACTGAAGCTTTCTTT CASSLRPDNLNTEAFF
TRBJ2-7 NA NA TRBV11-2 TGTGCCAGCAGCCGTTCCATGGGGCCAGTCGAGCAGTACTTC CASSRSMGPVEQYF
TRBJ1-1 NA NA TRBV7-2 TGTGCCAGCAGATTAGTGCCGATGACAGTGACTGAAGCTTTCTTT CASRLVPMTVTEAFF
TRBJ1-2 once NA TRBV29-1 TGCAGCGTTGTTGAGGGTAGCAGCTACACCTTC CSVVEGSSYTF
TRBJ2-7 NA NA TRBV6-5 TGTGCCAGCAGTTACGGCCCAGACTCCTACGAGCAGTACTTC CASSYGPDSYEQYF
TRBJ2-1 NA TRBD2 TRBV27 TGTGCCAGCAGTTTAAGCTCACTAGCGGGACTTGAGCAGTTCTTC CASSLSSLAGLEQFF
TRBJ1-5 NA TRBD1 TRBV3-1/TRBV3-2 TGTGCCAGCAGCCCGGGACAGGGCTCCAAAAACCCGTATTTT CASSPGQGSKNPYF
TRBJ1-1 NA NA TRBV2 TGTGCCAGCAGTGAAATCAGGAACACTGAAGCTTTCTTT CASSEIRNTEAFF
TRBJ2-7 NA TRBD1 TRBV30 TGTGCCTCCCGACAGGGGGCCATTATGAGTGGGGAGCAGTACTTC CASRQGAIMSGEQYF
TRBJ2-2 NA TRBD1 TRBV2 TGTGCCAGCAGGGAACGGACAGGAGGCACCGGGGAGCTGTTTTTT CASRERTGGTGELFF
TRBJ2-5 NA NA TRBV3-1/TRBV3-2 TGTGCCAGCAGCCAAGGGCCACCAGGGGCCGGGGAGACCCAGTACTTC CASSQGPPGAGETQYF
TRBJ1-5 NA TRBD1 TRBV6-5 TGTGCCAGCAGTTCCGGGACAGGGGCCGCCCAGCCCCAGCATTTT CASSSGTGAAQPQHF
TRBJ1-5 NA NA TRBV19 TGTGCCAGTAGCGGGACCCGGGGGCAGCCCCAGCATTTT CASSGTRGQPQHF
TRBJ2-5 NA NA TRBV28 TGTGCCAGCAGTTTCGGCGGAGAAGAGACCCAGTACTTC CASSFGGEETQYF
TRBJ1-2 NA TRBD1 TRBV3-1/TRBV3-2 TGTGCCAGCAGCCACGCCTGGGACAGCGTTAGTAGCGGCTACACCTTC CASSHAWDSVSSGYTF
TRBJ1-2 few TRBD1 TRBV19 TGTGCCAGTAGTATCGACAGGGGAGGCGGCTACACCTTC CASSIDRGGGYTF
TRBJ2-7 once TRBD1 TRBV5-1 TGCGCCAGCAGCCAAGAGACAGGGTCCGATCCCCCCGGGTACTTC CASSQETGSDPPGYF
TRBJ2-7 once NA TRBV5-1 TGCGCCAGCAGCTTGGGATCTAGTACCTACGAGCAGTACTTC CASSLGSSTYEQYF
TRBJ2-7 few TRBD2 TRBV4-2 TGTGCCAGCAGCCAAGGGTCCGGGAGGTCCGAGCAGTACTTC CASSQGSGRSEQYF
TRBJ2-7 few NA TRBV11-2 TGTGCCAGCAGCTTAACACCAGGCTTCTACGAGCAGTACTTC CASSLTPGFYEQYF
TRBJ2-2 NA TRBD2 TRBV7-3 TGTGCCAGCAGCTTAACGGGAGGGCCTAGCGGGCCCGGGGAGCTGTTTTTT CASSLTGGPSGPGELFF
TRBJ1-5 NA NA TRBV28 TGTGCCAGCAGTTTGGTGACAGACAATCAGCCCCAGCATTTT CASSLVTDNQPQHF
TRBJ1-1 NA NA TRBV29-1 TGCAGCGTTGACCCACCGGGATCGGGGGGCACTGAAGCTTTCTTT CSVDPPGSGGTEAFF
TRBJ2-1 NA NA TRBV10-3 TGTGCCGTCAGTGAGCAGGGCAATGAGCAGTTCTTC CAVSEQGNEQFF
TRBJ2-1 NA TRBD2 TRBV5-1 TGCGCCAGCAGCAGAGCGGGAGACGCATACAATGAGCAGTTCTTC CASSRAGDAYNEQFF
TRBJ1-5 NA TRBD1 TRBV9 TGTGCCAGCAGCGCGGGACAGGGAATGGGCAATCAGCCCCAGCATTTT CASSAGQGMGNQPQHF
TRBJ1-5 NA TRBD1 TRBV7-9 TGTGCCAGGGAGGACAGGGGAGGGAGTCAGCCCCAGCATTTT CAREDRGGSQPQHF
TRBJ2-3 NA TRBD2 TRBV10-3 TGTGCCATCAGTGTAAAGACTAGCGGAGGCACAGATACGCAGTATTTT CAISVKTSGGTDTQYF
TRBJ1-2 NA NA TRBV23-1 TGCGCCAGCAGTCAACCCGGACAGACAAGGGGCTACACCTTC CASSQPGQTRGYTF
TRBJ2-1 NA TRBD1 TRBV6-5 TGTGCCAGCAGTACGGACAGGGGGCGCAATGAGCAGTTCTTC CASSTDRGRNEQFF
TRBJ2-7 once NA TRBV10-3 TGTGCCATCAGTGAGTCCGGGCAGGGCCCCTACGAGCAGTACTTC CAISESGQGPYEQYF